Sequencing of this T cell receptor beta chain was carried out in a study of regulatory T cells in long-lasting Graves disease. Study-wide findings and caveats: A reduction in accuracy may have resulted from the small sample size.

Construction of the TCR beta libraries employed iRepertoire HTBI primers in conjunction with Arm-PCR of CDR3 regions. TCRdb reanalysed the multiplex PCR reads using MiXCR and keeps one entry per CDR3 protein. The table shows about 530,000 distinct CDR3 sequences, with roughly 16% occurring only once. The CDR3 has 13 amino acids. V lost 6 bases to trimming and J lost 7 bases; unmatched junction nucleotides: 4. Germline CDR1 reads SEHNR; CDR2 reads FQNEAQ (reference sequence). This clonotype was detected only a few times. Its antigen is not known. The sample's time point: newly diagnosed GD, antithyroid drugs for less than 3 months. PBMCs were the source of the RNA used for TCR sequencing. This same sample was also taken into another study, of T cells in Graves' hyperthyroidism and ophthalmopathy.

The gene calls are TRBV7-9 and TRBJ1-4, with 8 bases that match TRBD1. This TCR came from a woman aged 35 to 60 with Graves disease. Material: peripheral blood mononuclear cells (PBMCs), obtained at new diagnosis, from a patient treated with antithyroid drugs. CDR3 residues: CASRPTGGEKLFF. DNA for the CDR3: TGTGCCAGCAGGCCCACAGGGGGTGAAAAACTGTTTTTT.